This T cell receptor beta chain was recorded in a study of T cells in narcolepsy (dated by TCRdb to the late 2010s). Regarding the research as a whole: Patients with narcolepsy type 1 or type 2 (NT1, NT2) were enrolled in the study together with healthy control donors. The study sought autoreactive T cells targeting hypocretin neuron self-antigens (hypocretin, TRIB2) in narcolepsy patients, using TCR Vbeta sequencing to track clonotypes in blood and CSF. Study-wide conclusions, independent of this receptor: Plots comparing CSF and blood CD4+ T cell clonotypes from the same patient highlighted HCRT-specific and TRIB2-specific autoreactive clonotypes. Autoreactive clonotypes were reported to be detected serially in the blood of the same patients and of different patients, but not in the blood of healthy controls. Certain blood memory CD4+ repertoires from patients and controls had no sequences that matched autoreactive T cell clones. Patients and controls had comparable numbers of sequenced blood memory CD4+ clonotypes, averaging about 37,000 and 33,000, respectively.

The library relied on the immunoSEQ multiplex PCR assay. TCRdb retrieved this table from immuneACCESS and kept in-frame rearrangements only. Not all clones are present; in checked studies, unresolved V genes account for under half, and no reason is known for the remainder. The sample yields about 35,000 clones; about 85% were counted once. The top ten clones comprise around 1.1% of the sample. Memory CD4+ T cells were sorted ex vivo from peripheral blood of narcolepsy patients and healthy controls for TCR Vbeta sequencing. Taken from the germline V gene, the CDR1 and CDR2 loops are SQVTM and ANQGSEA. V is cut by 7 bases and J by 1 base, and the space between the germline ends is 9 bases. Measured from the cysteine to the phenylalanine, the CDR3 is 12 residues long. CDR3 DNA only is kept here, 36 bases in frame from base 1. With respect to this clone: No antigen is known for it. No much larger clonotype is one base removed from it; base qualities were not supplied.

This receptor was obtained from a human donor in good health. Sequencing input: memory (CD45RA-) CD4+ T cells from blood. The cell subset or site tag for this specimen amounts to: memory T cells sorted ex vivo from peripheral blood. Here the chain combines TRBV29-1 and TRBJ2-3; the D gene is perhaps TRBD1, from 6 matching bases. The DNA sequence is TGCAGCGGGGGACAACGCACAGATACGCAGTATTTT. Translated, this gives CSGGQRTDTQYF.